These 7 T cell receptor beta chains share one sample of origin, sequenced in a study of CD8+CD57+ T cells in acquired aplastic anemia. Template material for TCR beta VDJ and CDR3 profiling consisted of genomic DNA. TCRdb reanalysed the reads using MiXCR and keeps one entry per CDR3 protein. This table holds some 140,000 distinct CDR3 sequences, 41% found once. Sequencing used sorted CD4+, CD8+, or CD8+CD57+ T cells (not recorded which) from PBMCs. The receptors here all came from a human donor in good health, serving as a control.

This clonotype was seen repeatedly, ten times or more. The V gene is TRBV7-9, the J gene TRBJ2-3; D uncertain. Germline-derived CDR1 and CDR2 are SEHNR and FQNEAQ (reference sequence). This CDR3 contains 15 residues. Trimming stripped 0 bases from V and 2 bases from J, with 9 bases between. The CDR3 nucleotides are TGTGCCAGCAGCTTAGCGAAGGGTAACACAGATACGCAGTATTTT. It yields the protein CASSLAKGNTDTQYF.

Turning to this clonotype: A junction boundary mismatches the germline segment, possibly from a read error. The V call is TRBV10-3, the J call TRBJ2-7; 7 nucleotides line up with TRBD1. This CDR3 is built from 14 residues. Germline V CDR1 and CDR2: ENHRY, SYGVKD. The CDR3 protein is CAINEDRSASEQYF. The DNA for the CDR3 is TGTGCCATCAATGAGGACAGGTCCGCATCCGAGCAGTACTTC.

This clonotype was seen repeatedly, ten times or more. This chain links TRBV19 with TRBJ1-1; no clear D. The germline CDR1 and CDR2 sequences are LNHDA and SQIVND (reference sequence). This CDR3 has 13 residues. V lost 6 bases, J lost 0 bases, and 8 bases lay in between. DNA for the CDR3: TGTGCCAGTAGGTGGAGGGTGAACACTGAAGCTTTCTTT. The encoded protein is CASRWRVNTEAFF.

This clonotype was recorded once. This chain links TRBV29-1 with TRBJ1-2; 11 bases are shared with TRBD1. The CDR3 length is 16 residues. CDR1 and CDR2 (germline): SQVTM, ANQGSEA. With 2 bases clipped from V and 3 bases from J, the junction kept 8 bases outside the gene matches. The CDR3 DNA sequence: TGCAGCGTTGAACCAGTGGGACAGGGGGTCTACTATGGCTACACCTTC. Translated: CSVEPVGQGVYYGYTF.

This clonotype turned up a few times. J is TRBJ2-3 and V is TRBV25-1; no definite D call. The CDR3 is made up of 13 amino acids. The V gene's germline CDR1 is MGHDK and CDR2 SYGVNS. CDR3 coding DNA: TGTGTACTTCTGATCCCTGAAGCAGATACGCAGTATTTT. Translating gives CVLLIPEADTQYF.

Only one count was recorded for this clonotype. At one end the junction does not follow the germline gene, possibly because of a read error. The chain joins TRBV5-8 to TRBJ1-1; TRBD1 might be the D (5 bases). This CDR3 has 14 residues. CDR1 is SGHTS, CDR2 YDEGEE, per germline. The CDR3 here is CASSPGTVNTEAFF. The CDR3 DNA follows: TGCGCCAGCAGCCCCGGGACGGTGAACACTGAAGCTTTCTTT.

In nucleotides, the CDR3 is TGTGCCAGCAGCCCCCATGGCGGGAGCTCCTACGAGCAGTACTTC. It translates to CASSPHGGSSYEQYF. The chain carries TRBV7-9 and TRBJ2-7, with 7 bases identical to TRBD2. Per the germline V gene, CDR1 is SEHNR and CDR2 is FQNEAQ (reference sequence). With 5 bases clipped from V and 0 bases from J, the junction kept 7 bases outside the gene matches. The CDR3 is made up of 15 amino acids.